The clone carrying this TCR beta chain was seen only a few times. Indicated time point: pre-sensitization, week 0. Treatment meaning: therapeutic diphenylcyclopropenone sensitization with weekly scalp DPC. Staff drew blood before applying each patch test. TCRdb reanalysed the RACE reads using MiXCR and keeps one entry per CDR3 protein. The sample comprises more than 75,000 distinct CDR3 sequences, 9.6% of which are singletons, and around 3.6% rests with the top ten. The data belong to a study of human T cells and chemical hapten exposure. Germline loops: CDR1 SGHTA, CDR2 FQGNSA. J lost 4 bases, V lost 4 bases, and 7 bases had no gene match. The CDR3 covers 14 residues.

The sequencing used whole blood, collected in connection with sensitization to the hapten diphenylcyclopropenone (DPC). The chain combines TRBV7-2 with TRBJ2-7; 7 bases map to TRBD1. This TCR came from a woman between 35 and 50 years old with alopecia areata. Some clones in this sample may be carry-over from other donors' samples. The CDR3 loop is CASSSDRSRYEQYF. CDR3 sequence (DNA): TGTGCCAGCAGCTCGGACAGGTCCCGATACGAGCAGTACTTC. Using reference TRBV7-2 and TRBJ2-7 for the parts outside the CDR3, the full variable domain is GAGVSQSPSNKVTEKGKDVELRCDPISGHTALYWYRQSLGQGLEFLIYFQGNSAPDKSGLPSDRFSAERTGGSVSTLTIQRTQQEDSAVYLCASSSDRSRYEQYFGPGTRLTVT.